The sequence of this T cell receptor (beta chain) was determined in a study of CD8 T cells in Susac syndrome. FACS enriched CD8+ TEMRA cells, while bulk CD8+ and CD4+ were negatively isolated. A single count supports this clonotype. Reverse transcription of about 0.45 to 1 ug RNA was carried out with random hexamers. The amplification used immunoSEQ multiplex PCR on TCR beta CDR3; it spanned 54 Vbeta and 13 Jbeta. TCRdb reprocessed the immunoSEQ multiplex PCR reads via MiXCR and lists one record per CDR3 protein. Among 250,000 to 300,000 distinct CDR3 sequences listed, about nine tenths were seen once. The CDR3 runs 21 residues. The germline V gene has CDR1 SGHVS and CDR2 FQNEAQ. V shed 3 bases, J shed 0 bases, and the junction held 12 bases outside the gene matches.

The receptor's source is a human donor with multiple sclerosis. The sequenced sample consisted of CD8+ T cells from PBMCs. The chain is built from TRBV7-8 and TRBJ2-3; 16 nucleotides align to TRBD2. This chain's CDR3 is CASSFHVTGTSGRASTDTQYF. DNA of the CDR3: TGTGCCAGCAGCTTTCATGTCACCGGGACTAGCGGGAGGGCCAGCACAGATACGCAGTATTTT.